This T cell receptor (beta chain) was found in a study of OX40 agonist ivuxolimab in advanced cancers. About the research overall: Antecedent anti-PD-1, anti-PD-L1 or anti-CTLA-4 therapy was permissible, with 30% to 50% having received some. Partial responses occurred in Three dose-escalation patients, one with hepatocellular carcinoma and two with cutaneous melanoma. General study points: Compared with others, partial responders at 0.1-3.0 mg/kg displayed clonal expansion among the lowest.

Points on this clone: As yet, its antigen is unknown.

Sequenced by immunoSEQ multiplex PCR; TCRdb stores in-frame clones only, minus some. The table lists fewer than 65,000 clones, about 88% of them singletons, with around 0.6% in the top ten. The CDR3 covers 14 residues. Germline CDR1 reads MDHEN; CDR2 reads SYDVKM. With V trimmed by 7 bases and J by 2 bases, 5 bases remained unmatched. The sequence derives from an adult with an advanced solid tumor such as melanoma, head and neck, liver or kidney cancer. The input for sequencing was CD4+ or CD8+ T cells sorted from blood, taken in a trial of the OX40 agonist ivuxolimab. The chain uses TRBV28 and TRBJ2-5; 9 bases fit TRBD2. The CDR3 reads CASTWSGGQETQYF. Written as DNA, the CDR3 is TGTGCCAGCACCTGGAGCGGGGGGCAAGAGACCCAGTACTTC.